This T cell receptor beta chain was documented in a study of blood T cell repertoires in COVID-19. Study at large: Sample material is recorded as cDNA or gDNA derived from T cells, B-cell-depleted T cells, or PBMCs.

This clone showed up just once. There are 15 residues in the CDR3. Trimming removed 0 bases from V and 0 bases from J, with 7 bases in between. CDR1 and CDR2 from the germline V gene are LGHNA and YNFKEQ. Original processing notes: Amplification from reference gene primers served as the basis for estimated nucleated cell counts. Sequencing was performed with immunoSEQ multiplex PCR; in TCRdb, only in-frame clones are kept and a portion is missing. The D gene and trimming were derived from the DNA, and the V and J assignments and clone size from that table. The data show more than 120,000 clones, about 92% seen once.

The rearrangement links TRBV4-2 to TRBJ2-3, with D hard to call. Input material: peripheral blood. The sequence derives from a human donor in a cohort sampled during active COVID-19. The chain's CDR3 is CASSQDFRSTDTQYF. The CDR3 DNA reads TGTGCCAGCAGCCAAGACTTCCGGAGCACAGATACGCAGTATTTT.